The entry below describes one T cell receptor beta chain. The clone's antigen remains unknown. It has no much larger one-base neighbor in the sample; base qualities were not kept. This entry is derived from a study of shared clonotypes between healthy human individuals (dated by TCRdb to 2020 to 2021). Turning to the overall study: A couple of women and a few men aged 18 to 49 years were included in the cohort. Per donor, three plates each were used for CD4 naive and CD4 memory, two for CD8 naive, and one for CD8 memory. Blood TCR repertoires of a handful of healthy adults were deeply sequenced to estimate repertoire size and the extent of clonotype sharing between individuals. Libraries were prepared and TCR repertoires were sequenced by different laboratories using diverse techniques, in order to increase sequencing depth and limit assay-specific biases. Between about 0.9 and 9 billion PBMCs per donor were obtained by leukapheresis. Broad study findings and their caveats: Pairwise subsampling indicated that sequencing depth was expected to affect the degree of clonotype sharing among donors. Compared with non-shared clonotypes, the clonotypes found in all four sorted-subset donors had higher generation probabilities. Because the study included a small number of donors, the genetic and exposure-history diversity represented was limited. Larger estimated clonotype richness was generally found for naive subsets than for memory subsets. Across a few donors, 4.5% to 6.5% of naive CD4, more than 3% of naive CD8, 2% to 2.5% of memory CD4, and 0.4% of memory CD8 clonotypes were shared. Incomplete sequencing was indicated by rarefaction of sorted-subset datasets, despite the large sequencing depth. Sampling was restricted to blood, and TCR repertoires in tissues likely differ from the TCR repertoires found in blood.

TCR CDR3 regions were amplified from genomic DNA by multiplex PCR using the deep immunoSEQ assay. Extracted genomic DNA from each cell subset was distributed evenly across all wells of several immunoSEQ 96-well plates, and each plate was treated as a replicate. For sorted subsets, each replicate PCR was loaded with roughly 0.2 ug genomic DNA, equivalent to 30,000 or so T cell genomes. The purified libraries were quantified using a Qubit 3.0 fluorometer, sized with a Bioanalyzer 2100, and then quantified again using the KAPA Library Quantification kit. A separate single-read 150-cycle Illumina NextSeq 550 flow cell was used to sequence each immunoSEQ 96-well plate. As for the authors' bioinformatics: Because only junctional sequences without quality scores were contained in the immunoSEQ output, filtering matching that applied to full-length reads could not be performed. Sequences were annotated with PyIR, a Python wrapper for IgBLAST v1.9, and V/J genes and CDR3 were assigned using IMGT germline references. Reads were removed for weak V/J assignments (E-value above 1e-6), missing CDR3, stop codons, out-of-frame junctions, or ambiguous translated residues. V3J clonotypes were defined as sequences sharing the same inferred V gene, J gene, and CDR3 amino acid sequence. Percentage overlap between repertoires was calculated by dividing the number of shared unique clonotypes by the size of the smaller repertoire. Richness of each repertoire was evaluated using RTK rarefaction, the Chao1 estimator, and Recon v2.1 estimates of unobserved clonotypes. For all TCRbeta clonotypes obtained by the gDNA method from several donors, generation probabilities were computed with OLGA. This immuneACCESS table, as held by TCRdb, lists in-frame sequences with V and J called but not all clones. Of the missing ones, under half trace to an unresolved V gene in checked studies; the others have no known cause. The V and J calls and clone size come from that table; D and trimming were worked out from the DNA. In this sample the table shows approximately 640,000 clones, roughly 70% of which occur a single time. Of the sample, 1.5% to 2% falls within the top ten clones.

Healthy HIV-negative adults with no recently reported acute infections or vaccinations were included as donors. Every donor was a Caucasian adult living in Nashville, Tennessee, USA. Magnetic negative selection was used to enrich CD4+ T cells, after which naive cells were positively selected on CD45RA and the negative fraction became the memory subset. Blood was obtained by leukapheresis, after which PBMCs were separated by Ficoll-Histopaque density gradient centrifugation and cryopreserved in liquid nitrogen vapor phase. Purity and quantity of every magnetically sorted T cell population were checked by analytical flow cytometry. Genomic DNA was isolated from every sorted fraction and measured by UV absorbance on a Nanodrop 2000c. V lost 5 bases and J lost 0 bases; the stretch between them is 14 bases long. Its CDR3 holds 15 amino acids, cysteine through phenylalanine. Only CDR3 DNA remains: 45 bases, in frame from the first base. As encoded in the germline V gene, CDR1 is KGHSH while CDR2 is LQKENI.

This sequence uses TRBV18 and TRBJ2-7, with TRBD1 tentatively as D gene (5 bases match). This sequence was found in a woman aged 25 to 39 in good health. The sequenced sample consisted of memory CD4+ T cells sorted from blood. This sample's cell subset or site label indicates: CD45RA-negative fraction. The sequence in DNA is TGTGCCAGCTCAGCGACAGCTCAAAGCTCCTACGAGCAGTACTTC. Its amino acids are CASSATAQSSYEQYF.